This TCR beta chain is from a study of T cell repertoires in cytomegalovirus infection (dated by TCRdb to about 2019). For context, the study as a whole: The HLA type of each donor mattered for the analysis, because public TCR beta signatures pointed to carriage of CMV infection along with the matching HLA type. Study-wide findings and limitations: The ex vivo response was dominated by HLA-C-restricted CMV-specific TCR beta clonotypes, which also provided the single most frequent clonotype in two of eight donors. Carriers of CMV infection plus the relevant HLA type were discriminated by the cumulative frequency of public TCR beta family members in the study cohort and in an independent approximately 360-donor cohort.

Concerning this clonotype: The antigen it binds to is not known. A read error may be the cause here, since a much bigger clone is one base away.

The instrument was an Illumina HiSeq 1500. The raw public reads went through TCRdb reprocessing: fastp at Q25, MiXCR clone calling, in-frame beta chains kept. Rows are unified per CDR3 protein, each entry keeping the most common DNA and genes. The sample table lists approximately 750,000 distinct CDR3 sequences, 35% to 40% of them with a count of one. Around 3% of the sample is in the top ten clones. The specimen was PBMCs. This TCR derives from a human donor in good health (CMV status not recorded). Some clones in this sample may be carry-over from other donors' samples.

The DNA reads as follows: TGTGCCACCAGTGATGGGGGGACAGGGGACTACGAGCAGTACTTC. Its amino acids are CATSDGGTGDYEQYF. This chain is built from TRBV24-1 and TRBJ2-7; 10 junctional bases match TRBD1. Based on the germline V gene, the CDR1 and CDR2 sequences are KGHDR and SFDVKD. Measured from the cysteine to the phenylalanine, the CDR3 is 15 residues long. Only the CDR3 DNA stays, 45 bases, in frame from base 1. The germline V end is reduced by 3 bases and the J end by 3 bases; junction bases left unmatched: 4.